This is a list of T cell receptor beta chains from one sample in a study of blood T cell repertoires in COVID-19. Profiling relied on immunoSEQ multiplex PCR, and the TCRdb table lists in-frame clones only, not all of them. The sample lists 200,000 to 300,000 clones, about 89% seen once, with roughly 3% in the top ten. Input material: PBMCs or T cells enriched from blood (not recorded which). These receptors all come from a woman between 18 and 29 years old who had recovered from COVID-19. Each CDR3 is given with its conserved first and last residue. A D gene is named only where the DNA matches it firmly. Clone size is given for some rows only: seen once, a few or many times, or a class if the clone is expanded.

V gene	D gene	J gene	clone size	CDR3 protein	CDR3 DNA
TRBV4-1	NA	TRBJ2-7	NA	CASSLKDSRAIYEQYF	TGCGCCAGCAGCCTCAAGGACAGCCGAGCTATCTACGAGCAGTACTTC
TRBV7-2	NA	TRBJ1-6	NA	CASSLSSRTSKNSPLHF	TGTGCCAGCAGCTTATCTTCCAGGACAAGTAAAAATTCACCCCTCCACTTT
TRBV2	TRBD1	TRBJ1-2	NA	CASSELSRGTGRGYTF	TGTGCCAGCAGTGAGTTGTCGAGAGGGACAGGTCGGGGCTACACCTTC
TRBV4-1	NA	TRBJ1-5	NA	CASSQDWPYNQPQHF	TGCGCCAGCAGCCAAGATTGGCCATACAATCAGCCCCAGCATTTT
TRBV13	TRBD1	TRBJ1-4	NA	CASSPESGTGVEKLFF	TGTGCCAGCAGCCCCGAATCGGGGACAGGGGTAGAAAAACTGTTTTTT
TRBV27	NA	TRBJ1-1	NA	CASSPRTLNTEAFF	TGTGCCAGCAGTCCTCGGACTCTAAACACTGAAGCTTTCTTT
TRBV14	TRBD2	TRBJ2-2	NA	CASSQRTSGRTGELFF	TGTGCCAGCAGCCAGAGGACTAGCGGGAGGACCGGGGAGCTGTTTTTT
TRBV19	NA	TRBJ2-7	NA	CASSSGDTYEQYF	TGTGCCAGTAGTTCCGGGGATACCTACGAGCAGTACTTC
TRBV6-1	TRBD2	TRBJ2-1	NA	CASSDSGWNEQFF	TGTGCCAGCAGTGATAGCGGGTGGAATGAGCAGTTCTTC
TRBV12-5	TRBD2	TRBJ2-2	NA	CASGLAGVETGELFF	TGTGCTAGTGGACTAGCGGGAGTGGAGACCGGGGAGCTGTTTTTT
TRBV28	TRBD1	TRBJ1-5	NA	CASSFRDRGPQPQHF	TGTGCCAGCAGTTTCCGGGACAGGGGGCCTCAGCCCCAGCATTTT
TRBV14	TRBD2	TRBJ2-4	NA	CASSQMGLEGNIQYF	TGTGCCAGCAGCCAGATGGGACTAGAGGGAAACATTCAGTACTTC
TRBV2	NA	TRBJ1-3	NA	CASSDPLGDSGNTIYF	TGTGCCAGCAGTGATCCTTTGGGAGACTCTGGAAACACCATATATTTT
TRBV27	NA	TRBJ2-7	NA	CASSLNTGSSYEQYF	TGTGCCAGCAGTTTGAATACGGGAAGCTCCTACGAGCAGTACTTC
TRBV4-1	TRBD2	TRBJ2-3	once	CASSQVRRAGGAKDTQYF	TGCGCCAGCAGCCAAGTTAGGCGTGCGGGGGGGGCCAAAGATACGCAGTATTTT
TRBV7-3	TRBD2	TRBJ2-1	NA	CASSPGLAVDEQFF	TGTGCCAGCAGTCCGGGACTAGCTGTCGATGAGCAGTTCTTC
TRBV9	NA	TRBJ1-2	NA	CASSARIGTRYGYTF	TGTGCCAGCAGCGCTAGAATCGGGACAAGATATGGCTACACCTTC
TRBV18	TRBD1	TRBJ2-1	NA	CASSPTDPTGYEQFF	TGTGCCAGCTCACCCACTGACCCGACAGGGTATGAGCAGTTCTTC
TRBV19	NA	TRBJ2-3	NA	CASSLVGTDTQYF	TGTGCCAGTAGTTTAGTAGGCACAGATACGCAGTATTTT
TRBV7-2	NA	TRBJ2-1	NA	CASKWQKSVYEQFF	TGTGCCAGCAAATGGCAGAAAAGTGTATATGAGCAGTTCTTC
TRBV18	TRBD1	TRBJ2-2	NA	CASSPRGTGRLSGELFF	TGTGCCAGCTCACCGCGGGGGACAGGGAGATTGTCCGGGGAGCTGTTTTTT
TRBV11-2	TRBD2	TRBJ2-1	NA	CASSLSWGMREEQFF	TGTGCCAGCAGCTTGAGCTGGGGAATGCGGGAGGAGCAGTTCTTC
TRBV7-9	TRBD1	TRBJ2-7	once	CASSHWDRGLYEQYF	TGTGCCAGCAGCCACTGGGACAGGGGGCTCTACGAGCAGTACTTC
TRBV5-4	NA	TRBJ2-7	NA	CASSLPQNYEQYF	TGTGCCAGCAGCTTGCCCCAGAACTACGAGCAGTACTTC
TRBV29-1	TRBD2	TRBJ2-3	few	CSAPGAGRDTQYF	TGCAGCGCCCCTGGAGCGGGGAGGGATACGCAGTATTTT
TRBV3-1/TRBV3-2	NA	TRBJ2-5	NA	CASSPETGLTETQYF	TGTGCCAGCAGCCCTGAAACAGGGCTTACAGAGACCCAGTACTTC
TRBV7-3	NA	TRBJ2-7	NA	CASSLVGAAEQYF	TGTGCCAGCAGCTTAGTGGGGGCGGCGGAGCAGTACTTC
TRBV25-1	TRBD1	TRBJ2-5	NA	CASSAVLGQEETQYF	TGTGCCAGCAGCGCCGTACTTGGACAGGAAGAGACCCAGTACTTC
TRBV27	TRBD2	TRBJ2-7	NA	CASQPAEGLYEQYF	TGTGCCAGCCAACCAGCGGAGGGACTATACGAGCAGTACTTC
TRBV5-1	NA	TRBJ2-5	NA	CASSFLQETQYF	TGCGCCAGCAGCTTTCTCCAGGAGACCCAGTACTTC
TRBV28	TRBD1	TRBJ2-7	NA	CASSLTGSSYEQYF	TGTGCCAGCAGTTTGACAGGGAGCTCCTACGAGCAGTACTTC
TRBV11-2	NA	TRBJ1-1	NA	CASSLALLNTEAFF	TGTGCCAGCAGCTTAGCCCTTCTGAACACTGAAGCTTTCTTT
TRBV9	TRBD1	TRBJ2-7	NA	CASSVEGDSSYEQYF	TGTGCCAGCAGCGTAGAGGGGGACAGTTCCTACGAGCAGTACTTC
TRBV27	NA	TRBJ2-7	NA	CASSLGVRSGEQYF	TGTGCCAGCAGTTTAGGAGTGAGGTCGGGCGAGCAGTACTTC
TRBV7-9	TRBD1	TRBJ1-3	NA	CASSFSSSGQGTGNTIYF	TGTGCCAGCAGCTTTTCGTCTTCGGGACAGGGCACTGGAAACACCATATATTTT
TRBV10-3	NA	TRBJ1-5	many	CASSTGDSNQPQHF	TGTGCCTCCTCGACAGGAGATAGCAATCAGCCCCAGCATTTT
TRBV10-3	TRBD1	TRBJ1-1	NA	CAISGTVNTEAFF	TGTGCCATCAGCGGGACAGTGAACACTGAAGCTTTCTTT
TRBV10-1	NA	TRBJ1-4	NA	CASSLQGGEKLFF	TGCGCCAGCAGTTTGCAGGGAGGTGAAAAACTGTTTTTT
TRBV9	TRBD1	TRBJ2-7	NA	CASSVGTGVSSYEQYF	TGTGCCAGCAGCGTAGGGACAGGGGTCTCTTCCTACGAGCAGTACTTC
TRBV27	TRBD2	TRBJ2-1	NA	CASSLVREWSYNEQFF	TGTGCCAGCAGTTTAGTGCGGGAGTGGTCCTACAATGAGCAGTTCTTC
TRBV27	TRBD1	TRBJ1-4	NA	CASSFTGGREKLFF	TGTGCCAGCAGTTTTACAGGGGGCAGGGAAAAACTGTTTTTT
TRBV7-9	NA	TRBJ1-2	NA	CASSSGQTNYGYTF	TGTGCCAGCAGCTCCGGACAGACTAACTATGGCTACACCTTC
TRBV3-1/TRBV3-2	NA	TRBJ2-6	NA	CASSLRANVLTF	TGTGCCAGCAGTTTGAGAGCCAACGTCCTGACTTTC
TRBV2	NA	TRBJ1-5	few	CASGAGNNQPQHF	TGTGCCAGTGGAGCGGGTAACAATCAGCCCCAGCATTTT
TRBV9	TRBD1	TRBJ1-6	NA	CASSETGGHSPLHF	TGTGCCAGCAGCGAGACAGGGGGCCATTCACCCCTCCACTTT
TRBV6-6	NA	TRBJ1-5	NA	CASSQNSDQPQHF	TGTGCCAGCAGTCAAAACTCGGATCAGCCCCAGCATTTT
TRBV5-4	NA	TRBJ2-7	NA	CASSSTTSGEQYF	TGTGCCAGCAGCTCCACGACTAGTGGCGAGCAGTACTTC
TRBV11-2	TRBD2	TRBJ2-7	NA	CASSIPGLAMYEQYF	TGTGCCAGCAGCATCCCGGGACTAGCAATGTACGAGCAGTACTTC
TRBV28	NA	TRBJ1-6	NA	CASSAMGFQGNSPLHF	TGTGCCAGCAGCGCAATGGGGTTCCAGGGCAATTCACCCCTCCACTTT
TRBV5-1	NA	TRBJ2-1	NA	CASSTLESYNEQFF	TGCGCCAGCAGCACCCTAGAATCTTACAATGAGCAGTTCTTC